This T cell receptor beta chain is from a study of cytomegalovirus exposure and HLA in healthy donors. Whole-study results and caveats: High specificity and sensitivity for cytomegalovirus status were reported for the classifier.

A word on this clone: The antigen is undetermined.

CDR1 and CDR2 from the germline V gene are LNHNV and YYDKDF (reference sequence). The trim removed 1 base at V and 2 bases at J, leaving 7 bases unmatched. CDR3 length: 16 residues. This table comes from immunoSEQ multiplex PCR, and its TCRdb copy is limited to in-frame clones, with some not included. Here the sample spans fewer than 350,000 clones, 85% to 90% being singletons. The rearrangement links TRBV15 to TRBJ2-5, with TRBD1 matching over 7 bases. The specimen was PBMCs. The TCR originated in a woman younger than 30 in good health and CMV-seronegative. Written as DNA, the CDR3 is TGTGCCACCAGCAGAGGTAGAGGGACAGCTCAAGAGACCCAGTACTTC. Its protein product is CATSRGRGTAQETQYF. The full variable domain, with the rest looked up from reference TRBV15 and TRBJ2-5, is DAMVIQNPRYQVTQFGKPVTLSCSQTLNHNVMYWYQQKSSQAPKLLFHYYDKDFNNEADTPDNFQSRRPNTSFCFLDIRSPGLGDTAMYLCATSRGRGTAQETQYFGPGTRLLVL.